This T cell receptor beta chain was recovered during a study of shared clonotypes between healthy human individuals. Whole-study results and caveats: Only a few donors were included, so the genetic and exposure-history diversity represented was limited. Sharing of clonotypes among donors was expected to vary with sequencing depth.

About this clone: Its antigen is not known.

Sequencing was at deep level. How the authors handled the data: ImmunoSEQ junction-only sequences lacked quality scores, so their filtering differed. Method: immunoSEQ multiplex PCR; TCRdb's copy keeps in-frame clones and lacks some. V, J and clone size derive from that table, while D and trimming were established from the DNA sequence. Here the sample spans some 2,000,000 clones, approximately 94% being singletons. Germline V gene data show CDR1 as MDHEN and CDR2 as SYDVKM. Unmatched junction bases numbered 11, after V lost 5 bases and J lost 4 bases. This CDR3 region has 15 residues. Only CD45RO-negative cells positively selected for CCR7 counted as naive CD8 cells, so terminally differentiated effector memory CD45RA+ cells were excluded.

The chain couples TRBV28 to TRBJ2-7, with 7 bases identical to TRBD1. Sequenced material: naive CD8+ T cells sorted from blood. This TCR came from a man younger than 35 in good health. The CDR3 DNA follows: TGTGCCAGCAGTACACCACAGGGGAAGAGATACGAGCAGTACTTC. Amino acids: CASSTPQGKRYEQYF.